Sequencing of this T cell receptor beta chain was carried out in a study of cytomegalovirus exposure and HLA in healthy donors. Trimming took 4 bases from V and 1 from J, leaving 14 bases between them. This CDR3 region has 15 residues. In germline, CDR1 is SGHDT, CDR2 YYEEEE. PCR used 60 Vbeta primers and 13 Jbeta primers. Only in-frame clones appear in the TCRdb table, and some are missing; sequencing was by immunoSEQ multiplex PCR. Here the sample spans 81,000 or so clones, about 77% being singletons. Material for sequencing was PBMCs. The clonotype was recovered from a man aged 60 to 69 in good health and CMV-seronegative. The V and J genes are TRBV5-6 and TRBJ2-5; maybe TRBD2 (5 bases). The CDR3 DNA reads as TGTGCCAGCAGCCCCTTTGGGGAGATCCAAGAGACCCAGTACTTC. This translates into CASSPFGEIQETQYF.